This T cell receptor beta chain derives from a study of cytomegalovirus exposure and HLA in healthy donors. General observations from the study: A classifier reportedly called cytomegalovirus status with high sensitivity and specificity. Another analysis was done later, and it associated approximately 17,000 TCR beta sequences with HLA alleles at 0.05 false discovery rate. Most of the TCR beta V segments (in an earlier analysis) were productive either about 87% or about 30% of the time. Equally common other TCR beta chains were less clonally expanded than HLA-associated ones, a later analysis found.

The PCR ran on 60 Vbeta and 13 Jbeta primers. Assay used: immunoSEQ multiplex PCR; TCRdb lists only in-frame clones, some missing. The repertoire consists of over 100,000 clones, with 55% to 80% occurring once and the leading ten covering about 2.2%. Per the germline V gene, CDR1 is MNHEY and CDR2 is SVGAGI. The V end was cut by 3 bases, the J end by 4 bases, with 12 bases between. CDR3 length equals 14 residues. About this clone itself: Its matching antigen is unknown.

This chain joins TRBV6-5 and TRBJ1-1; D remains unclear. The sequence came from a woman under 40 in good health and CMV-seronegative. The sample taken for sequencing was PBMCs. The CDR3 is CASSYDTDITEAFF. In DNA form, the CDR3 reads TGTGCCAGCAGTTATGACACGGATATCACTGAAGCTTTCTTT.